The clone carrying this TCR beta chain was detected a few times. The target antigen is unknown. The second PCR ran about 6 to 12 cycles with a sample-barcoded 5' primer and J-beta primers. TCRdb ran MiXCR on the 5' RACE reads and lists one entry per CDR3 protein. The sample holds approximately 900,000 distinct CDR3 sequences; about 44% are singletons and the top ten take around 15%. Healthy Caucasians from Russia aged about 6 to 100 served as donors. A minimum of 7 million PBMCs was isolated per sample. These data belong to a study of blood T cells in healthy people across ages. CDR3 size: 14 residues. Deletions cut 8 bases from V and 2 bases from J, with 14 bases between. Germline V gene lookup returns CDR1 KGHDR and CDR2 SFDVKD. Regarding the study as a whole: Diversity was higher, and naive CD4+ cells more numerous, in long-lived donors than in aged donors. There was no known CMV status for donors, so expanded clonotype changes were possibly confounded.

The rearrangement uses TRBV24-1 and TRBJ1-2; D is perhaps TRBD1 (5 bases). The source of this sequence is a man younger than 40 in good health. Sequencing used blood. DNA of the CDR3: TGTGCCACCAACGAGACAGACGCCAACTATGGCTACACCTTC. This encodes CATNETDANYGYTF.